This T cell receptor beta chain was found in a study of CD8 T cells in Susac syndrome. This clonotype came up once. The T cells that were sequenced for TCR beta were CD8+ and CD4+ cells from blood. With random hexamers, about 0.5 to 1 ug RNA was reverse transcribed. TCRdb re-derived calls from the immunoSEQ multiplex PCR reads in MiXCR, one entry per CDR3 protein. The table has 250,000 to 350,000 distinct CDR3 sequences, under 95% seen once. Unmatched junction bases numbered 5, after V lost 6 bases and J lost 5 bases. The CDR3 spans 13 residues. Material for sequencing was CD4+ T cells from PBMCs. The rearrangement uses TRBV12-3 or TRBV12-4 and TRBJ1-1, with TRBD1 identical over 8 bases. This sequence originates from a human donor with multiple sclerosis. CDR3 coding DNA: TGTGCCAGCAGCCATCAGGGGGCTACTGAAGCTTTCTTT. This encodes CASSHQGATEAFF.